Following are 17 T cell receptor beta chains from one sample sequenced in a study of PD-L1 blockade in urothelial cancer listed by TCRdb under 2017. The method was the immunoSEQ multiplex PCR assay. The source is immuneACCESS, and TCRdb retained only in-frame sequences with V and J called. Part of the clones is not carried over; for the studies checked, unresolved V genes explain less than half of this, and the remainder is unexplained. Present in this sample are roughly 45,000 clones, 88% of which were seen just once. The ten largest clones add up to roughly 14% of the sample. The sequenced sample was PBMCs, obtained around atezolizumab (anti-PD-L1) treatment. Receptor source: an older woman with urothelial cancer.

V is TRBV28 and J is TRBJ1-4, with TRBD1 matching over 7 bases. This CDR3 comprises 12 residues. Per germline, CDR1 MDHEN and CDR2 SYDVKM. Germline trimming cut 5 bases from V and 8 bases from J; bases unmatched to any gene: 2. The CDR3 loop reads CASSRTGEKLFF. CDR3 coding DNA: TGTGCCAGCAGTCGGACAGGAGAAAAACTGTTTTTT.

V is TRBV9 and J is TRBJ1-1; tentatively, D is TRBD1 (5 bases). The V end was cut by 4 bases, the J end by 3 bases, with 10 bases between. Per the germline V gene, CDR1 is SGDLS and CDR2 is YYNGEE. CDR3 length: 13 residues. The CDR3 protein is CASSLETDTEAFF. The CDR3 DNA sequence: TGTGCCAGCAGCCTAGAGACAGACACTGAAGCTTTCTTT.

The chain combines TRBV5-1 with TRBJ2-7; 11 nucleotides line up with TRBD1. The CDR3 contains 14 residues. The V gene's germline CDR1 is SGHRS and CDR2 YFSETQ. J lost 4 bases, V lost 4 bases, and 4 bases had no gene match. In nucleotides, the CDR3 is TGCGCCAGCAGCAACGGACAGGGGGCTTACGAGCAGTACTTC. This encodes CASSNGQGAYEQYF.

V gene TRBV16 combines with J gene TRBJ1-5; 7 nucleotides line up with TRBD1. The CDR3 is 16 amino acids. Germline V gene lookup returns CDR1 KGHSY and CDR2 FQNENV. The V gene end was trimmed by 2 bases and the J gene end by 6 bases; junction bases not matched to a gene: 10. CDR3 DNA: TGTGCCAGCAGCCAACACAGGGGCGGGGGGGGTCAGCCCCAGCATTTT. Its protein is CASSQHRGGGGQPQHF.

CDR3 residues: CASSPSRPGGGNTIYF. DNA of the CDR3: TGCGCCAGCAGCCCTAGCAGGCCAGGGGGTGGAAACACCATATATTTT. The chain joins TRBV4-1 to TRBJ1-3; 7 bases line up with TRBD1. The junction had 9 bases not matched to a gene; V was cut back by 4 bases and J by 3 bases. Germline CDR1 is MGHRA and CDR2 is YSYEKL. The CDR3 runs 16 residues.

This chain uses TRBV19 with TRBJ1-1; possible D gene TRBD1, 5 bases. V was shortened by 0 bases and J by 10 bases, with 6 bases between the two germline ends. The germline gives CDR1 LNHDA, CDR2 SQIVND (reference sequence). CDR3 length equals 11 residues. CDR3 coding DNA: TGTGCCAGTAGTATAGAGGGGGGAGCTTTCTTT. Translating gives CASSIEGGAFF.

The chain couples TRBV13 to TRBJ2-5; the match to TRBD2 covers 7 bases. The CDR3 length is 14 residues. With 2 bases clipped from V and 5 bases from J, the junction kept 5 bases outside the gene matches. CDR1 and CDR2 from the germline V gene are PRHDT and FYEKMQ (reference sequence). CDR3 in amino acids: CASSLRLAVETQYF. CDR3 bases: TGTGCCAGCAGCTTACGGCTAGCGGTGGAGACCCAGTACTTC.

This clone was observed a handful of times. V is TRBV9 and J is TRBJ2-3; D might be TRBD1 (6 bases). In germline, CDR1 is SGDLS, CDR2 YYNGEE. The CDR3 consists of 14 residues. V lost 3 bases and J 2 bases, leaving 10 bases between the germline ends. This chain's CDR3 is CASSGRDTTDTQYF. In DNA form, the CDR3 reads TGTGCCAGCAGCGGTCGGGACACCACAGATACGCAGTATTTT. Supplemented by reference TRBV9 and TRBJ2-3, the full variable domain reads DSGVTQTPKHLITATGQRVTLRCSPRSGDLSVYWYQQSLDQGLQFLIQYYNGEERAKGNILERFSAQQFPDLHSELNLSSLELGDSALYFCASSGRDTTDTQYFGPGTRLTVL.

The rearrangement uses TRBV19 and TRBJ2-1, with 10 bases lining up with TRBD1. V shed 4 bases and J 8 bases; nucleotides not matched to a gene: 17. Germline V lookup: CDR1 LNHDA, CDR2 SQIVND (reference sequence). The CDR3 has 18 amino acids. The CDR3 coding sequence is TGTGCCAGTAGTACTCGGGACAGGGGAAAGGGAATCATCCATGAGCAGTTCTTC. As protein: CASSTRDRGKGIIHEQFF.

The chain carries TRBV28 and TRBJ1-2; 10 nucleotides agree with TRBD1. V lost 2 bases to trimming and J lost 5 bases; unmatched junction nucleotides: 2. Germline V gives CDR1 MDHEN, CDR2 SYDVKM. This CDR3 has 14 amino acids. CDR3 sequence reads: CASSLTGQGYGYTF. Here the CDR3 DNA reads TGTGCCAGCAGTTTAACGGGACAGGGGTATGGCTACACCTTC.

As DNA, the CDR3 is TGTGCCAGCAGCTTGGACCCGGGAAACGAGCAGTACTTC. Translating gives CASSLDPGNEQYF. The chain is built from TRBV5-4 and TRBJ2-7; a weak D match, TRBD2 (5 bases). The CDR3 contains 13 residues. The V and J ends lost 0 bases and 5 bases respectively, with 9 bases between them. Germline values: CDR1 SGHNT, CDR2 YYREEE (reference sequence). Based on the CDR3 plus reference TRBV5-4 and TRBJ2-7, the full variable domain is ETGVTQSPTHLIKTRGQQVTLRCSSQSGHNTVSWYQQALGQGPQFIFQYYREEENGRGNFPPRFSGLQFPNYSSELNVNALELDDSALYLCASSLDPGNEQYFGPGTRLTVT.

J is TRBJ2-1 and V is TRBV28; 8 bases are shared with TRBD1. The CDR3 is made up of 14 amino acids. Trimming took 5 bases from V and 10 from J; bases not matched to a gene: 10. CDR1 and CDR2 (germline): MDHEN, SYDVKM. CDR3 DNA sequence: TGTGCCAGCAGTCCGCCAGGGGGCCTCGGGGAGCAGTTCTTC. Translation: CASSPPGGLGEQFF.

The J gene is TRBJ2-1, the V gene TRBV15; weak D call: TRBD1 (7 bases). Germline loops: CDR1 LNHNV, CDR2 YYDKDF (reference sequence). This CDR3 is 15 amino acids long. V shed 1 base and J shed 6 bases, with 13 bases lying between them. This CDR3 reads CATSRGGDRFNEQFF. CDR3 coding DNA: TGTGCCACCAGCAGAGGGGGGGACAGATTCAATGAGCAGTTCTTC. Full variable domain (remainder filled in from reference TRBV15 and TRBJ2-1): DAMVIQNPRYQVTQFGKPVTLSCSQTLNHNVMYWYQQKSSQAPKLLFHYYDKDFNNEADTPDNFQSRRPNTSFCFLDIRSPGLGDTAMYLCATSRGGDRFNEQFFGPGTRLTVL.

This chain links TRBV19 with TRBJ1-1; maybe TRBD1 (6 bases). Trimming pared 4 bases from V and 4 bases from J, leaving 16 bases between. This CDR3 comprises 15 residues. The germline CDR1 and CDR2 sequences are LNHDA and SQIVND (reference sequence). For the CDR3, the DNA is TGTGCCAGTAGTAGCTCCGGGACAATCCTCACTGAAGCTTTCTTT. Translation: CASSSSGTILTEAFF. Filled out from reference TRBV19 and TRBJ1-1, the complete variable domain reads DGGITQSPKYLFRKEGQNVTLSCEQNLNHDAMYWYRQDPGQGLRLIYYSQIVNDFQKGDIAEGYSVSREKKESFPLTVTSAQKNPTAFYLCASSSSGTILTEAFFGQGTRLTVV.

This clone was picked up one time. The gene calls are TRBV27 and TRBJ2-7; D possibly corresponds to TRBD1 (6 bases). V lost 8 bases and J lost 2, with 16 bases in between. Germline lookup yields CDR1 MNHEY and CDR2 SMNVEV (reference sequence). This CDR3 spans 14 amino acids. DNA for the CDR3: TGTGCCAGCTCGAGACGAGGGACAACCTACGAGCAGTACTTC. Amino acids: CASSRRGTTYEQYF.

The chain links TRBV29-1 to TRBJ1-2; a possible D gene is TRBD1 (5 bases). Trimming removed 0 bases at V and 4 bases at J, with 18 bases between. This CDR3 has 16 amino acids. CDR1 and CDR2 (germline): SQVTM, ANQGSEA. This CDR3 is CSVEDRVAQALYGYTF. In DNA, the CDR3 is TGCAGCGTTGAAGACAGGGTGGCTCAAGCCCTCTATGGCTACACCTTC.

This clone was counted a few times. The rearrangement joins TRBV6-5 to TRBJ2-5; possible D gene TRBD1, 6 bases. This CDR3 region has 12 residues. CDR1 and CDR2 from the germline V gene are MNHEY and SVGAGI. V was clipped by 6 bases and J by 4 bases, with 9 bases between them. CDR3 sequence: CASSDRRETQYF. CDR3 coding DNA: TGTGCCAGCAGCGACAGGAGAGAGACCCAGTACTTC.